Many counts were recorded for the clone carrying this T cell receptor beta chain. Antigen unknown. The length of the CDR3 is 14 residues. The germline V gene has CDR1 ENHRY and CDR2 SYGVKD. V lost 0 bases and J lost 5; bases outside the gene matches: 3. With 10-nucleotide random UMIs included, cDNA was synthesized by 5'RACE. Via MiXCR, TCRdb re-called the 5' RACE reads, giving one row per CDR3 protein. The sample has tens of thousands of distinct CDR3 sequences; 7% to 10% are singletons. Time point indicated: longitudinal time-point 3. The unsorted libraries had their origin in 2 million PBMCs stored at -80 C. This specimen comes from a study of neurological immune-mediated disorders. Study-wide results and caveats: No CDR3 amino acid sequences were shared by expanded clones across subjects, suggesting private repertoires in all groups.

Sample: PBMCs. The receptor's source is a middle-aged woman in good health. The V and J genes are TRBV10-3 and TRBJ2-5; 7 bases are a match to TRBD1. CDR3 protein: CAISESQGSETQYF. The CDR3 bases are TGTGCCATCAGTGAGTCACAGGGGAGCGAGACCCAGTACTTC.